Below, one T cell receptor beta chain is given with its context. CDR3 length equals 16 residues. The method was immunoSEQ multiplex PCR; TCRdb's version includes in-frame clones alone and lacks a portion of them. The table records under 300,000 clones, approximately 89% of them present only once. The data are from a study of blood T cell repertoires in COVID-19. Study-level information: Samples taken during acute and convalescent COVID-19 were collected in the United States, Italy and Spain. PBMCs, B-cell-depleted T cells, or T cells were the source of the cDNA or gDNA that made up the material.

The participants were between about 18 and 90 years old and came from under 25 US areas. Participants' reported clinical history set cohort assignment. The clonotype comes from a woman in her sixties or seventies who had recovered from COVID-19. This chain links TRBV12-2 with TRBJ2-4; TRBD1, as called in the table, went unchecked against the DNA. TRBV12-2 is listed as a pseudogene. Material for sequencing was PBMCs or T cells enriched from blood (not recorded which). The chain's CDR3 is CASRLGGRVRVNIQYF. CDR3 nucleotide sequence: TGTGCAAGTCGCTTAGGCGGTCGGGTCAGGGTTAACATTCAGTACTTC.